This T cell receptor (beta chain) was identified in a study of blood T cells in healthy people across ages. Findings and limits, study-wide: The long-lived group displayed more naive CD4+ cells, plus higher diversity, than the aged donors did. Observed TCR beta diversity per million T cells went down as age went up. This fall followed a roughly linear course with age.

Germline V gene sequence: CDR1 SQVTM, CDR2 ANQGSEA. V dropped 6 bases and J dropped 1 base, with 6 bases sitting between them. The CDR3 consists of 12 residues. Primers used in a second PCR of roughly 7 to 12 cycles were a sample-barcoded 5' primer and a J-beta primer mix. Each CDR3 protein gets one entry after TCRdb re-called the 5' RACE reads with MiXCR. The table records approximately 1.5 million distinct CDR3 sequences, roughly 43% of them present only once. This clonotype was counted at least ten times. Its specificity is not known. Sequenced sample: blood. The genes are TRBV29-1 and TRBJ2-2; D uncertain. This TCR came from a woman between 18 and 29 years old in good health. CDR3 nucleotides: TGCAGCGTCAGACAGAACACCGGGGAGCTGTTTTTT. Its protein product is CSVRQNTGELFF.